The rows below give T cell receptor beta chains drawn from one sample of a study of blood T cells in healthy people across ages. MiXCR was run by TCRdb on the 5' RACE reads, yielding one entry per CDR3 protein. The sample shows 600,000 to 850,000 distinct CDR3 sequences, 43% of them seen only once. The sequencing sample was made of blood. The origin of the receptors is a woman aged 55 to 70 in good health. The CDR3 runs from the conserved cysteine through the conserved F or W. The D gene is left open where the match is weak. Clone size is given for some rows only: seen once, a few or many times, or a class if the clone is expanded.

TRBJ1-4	few	TRBV4-1	-	CASSQEGGGVVFF	TGCGCCAGCAGCCAAGAAGGGGGAGGTGTGGTGTTTTTT
TRBJ2-7	-	TRBV18	-	CASSVITLREQYF	TGTGCCAGCTCAGTTATTACTTTGAGGGAGCAGTACTTC
TRBJ2-7	-	TRBV9	-	CASSVGFFYEQYF	TGTGCCAGCAGCGTAGGCTTTTTTTACGAGCAGTACTTC
TRBJ2-7	few	TRBV6-5	-	CASRDPQGYGQYF	TGTGCCAGCAGAGACCCCCAGGGCTATGGGCAGTACTTC
TRBJ2-5	-	TRBV20-1	TRBD2	CSARLAETQCF	TGCAGTGCTAGACTAGCGGAGACCCAGTGCTTC
TRBJ1-6	-	TRBV12-3/TRBV12-4	TRBD1	CASFRQGNSPLHF	TGTGCCAGCTTTCGACAGGGGAATTCACCCCTCCACTTT
TRBJ2-2	few	TRBV7-2	TRBD1	CASSLKSQGTGNTGELFF	TGTGCCAGCAGCTTAAAGAGTCAGGGGACAGGGAACACCGGGGAGCTGTTTTTT
TRBJ2-7	few	TRBV10-3	TRBD2	CATKAGLAGVAEQYF	TGTGCCACCAAGGCCGGACTAGCGGGAGTAGCCGAGCAGTACTTC
TRBJ2-5	once	TRBV7-9	-	CASSLAGVARRYF	TGTGCCAGCAGCTTAGCGGGAGTTGCGCGGCGGTACTTC
TRBJ2-7	many	TRBV29-1	TRBD1	CSVEGGTGRIPYEQYF	TGCAGCGTTGAAGGGGGGACAGGGAGAATTCCCTACGAGCAGTACTTC
TRBJ2-3	-	TRBV5-8	TRBD2	CASSLLAVPPGTQYF	TGTGCCAGCAGCTTACTAGCGGTTCCCCCCGGTACGCAGTATTTT
TRBJ2-5	few	TRBV11-2	-	CASSFAYQGETQYF	TGTGCCAGCAGCTTTGCCTACCAGGGAGAGACCCAGTACTTC
TRBJ2-3	-	TRBV5-1	TRBD2	CASSSAGAYSTDTQYF	TGCGCCAGCAGCTCAGCGGGGGCATATAGCACAGATACGCAGTATTTT
TRBJ2-7	-	TRBV6-6	TRBD1	CASSSGQGAREQYF	TGTGCCAGCAGTTCCGGACAGGGGGCGAGAGAGCAGTACTTC
TRBJ1-1	-	TRBV9	-	CASSATTGGSTEAFF	TGTGCCAGCAGCGCTACGACAGGCGGAAGCACTGAAGCTTTCTTT
TRBJ2-7	-	TRBV4-1	-	CASSREFNEQYF	TGCGCCAGCTCACGAGAATTCAACGAGCAGTACTTC
TRBJ1-5	-	TRBV20-1	-	CSASRSDISNQPQHF	TGCAGTGCTAGTCGTTCAGACATTAGCAATCAGCCCCAGCATTTT
TRBJ2-7	many	TRBV5-1	-	CASSLEGLNYEQYF	TGCGCCAGCAGCTTGGAGGGTCTTAACTACGAGCAGTACTTC
TRBJ1-6	few	TRBV20-1	-	CSARDPFIGAPLHF	TGCAGTGCTAGAGATCCGTTCATCGGGGCACCCCTCCACTTT
TRBJ2-7	many	TRBV20-1	TRBD2	CSARASGVIEQYF	TGCAGTGCTAGGGCTAGCGGGGTAATCGAGCAGTACTTC
TRBJ1-2	-	TRBV6-5	-	CASSYSVDSFYGYTF	TGTGCCAGCAGTTACTCGGTCGACAGCTTCTATGGCTACACCTTC
TRBJ2-7	-	TRBV6-5	TRBD1	CASSGRDRPTYEQYF	TGTGCCTCATCCGGCCGGGACAGGCCAACCTACGAGCAGTACTTC
TRBJ2-7	-	TRBV7-9	TRBD1	CASSFRQGLSYEQYF	TGTGCCAGCAGCTTCCGACAGGGCCTCTCCTACGAGCAGTACTTC
TRBJ1-2	few	TRBV7-9	-	CASSPGAPGYTF	TGTGCCAGCAGCCCAGGGGCTCCTGGCTACACCTTC
TRBJ2-1	-	TRBV9	-	CASSADHSYNEQFF	TGTGCCAGCAGCGCGGACCACTCCTACAATGAGCAGTTCTTC
TRBJ2-7	-	TRBV12-3/TRBV12-4	-	CASSLRGGIYEQYF	TGTGCCAGCAGTTTGAGGGGCGGGATCTACGAGCAGTACTTC
TRBJ2-1	-	TRBV6-2/TRBV6-3	TRBD1	CASSYIGTGGSAYNEQFF	TGTGCCAGCAGTTACATAGGCACAGGGGGCAGTGCCTACAATGAGCAGTTCTTC
TRBJ2-7	-	TRBV27	-	CASSNGPSGLYEQYF	TGTGCCAGCAGTAACGGACCGAGTGGCCTTTACGAGCAGTACTTC
TRBJ2-2	-	TRBV19	-	CASSIQGSNTGELFF	TGTGCCAGTAGTATCCAGGGCTCTAACACCGGGGAGCTGTTTTTT
TRBJ2-3	-	TRBV11-3	TRBD2	CASSFGTSRTQYF	TGTGCCAGCAGCTTTGGGACTAGCCGCACGCAGTATTTT
TRBJ2-3	-	TRBV5-1	TRBD1	CASSPDPVGTGKSTDTQYF	TGCGCCAGCAGCCCGGACCCTGTTGGGACAGGGAAAAGCACAGATACGCAGTATTTT
TRBJ2-7	few	TRBV7-2	-	CASTSPGGGSYEQYF	TGTGCCAGCACCTCTCCAGGGGGGGGCTCCTACGAGCAGTACTTC
TRBJ2-5	few	TRBV20-1	TRBD1	CSAKGWTGAETQYF	TGCAGTGCCAAGGGGTGGACAGGGGCCGAGACCCAGTACTTC
TRBJ2-1	few	TRBV4-3	TRBD2	CASSQDASGSSYNEQFF	TGCGCCAGCAGCCAAGACGCAAGCGGGAGCTCCTACAATGAGCAGTTCTTC
TRBJ1-5	-	TRBV12-3/TRBV12-4	-	CASSLGVRQPQHF	TGTGCCAGCAGTCTAGGGGTTCGTCAGCCCCAGCATTTT
TRBJ2-1	-	TRBV20-1	TRBD2	CSARALAGESYNEQFF	TGCAGTGCTAGAGCGCTAGCGGGAGAGAGCTACAATGAGCAGTTCTTC
TRBJ2-7	-	TRBV27	TRBD1	CASSLPGTGGPYEQYF	TGTGCCAGCAGTTTACCCGGGACAGGGGGTCCCTACGAGCAGTACTTC
TRBJ1-1	-	TRBV7-2	-	CASSVQGDWNTEAFF	TGTGCCAGCAGCGTCCAGGGAGATTGGAACACTGAAGCTTTCTTT
TRBJ2-5	-	TRBV15	-	CATSRDIAEETQYF	TGTGCCACCAGCAGAGATATCGCGGAAGAGACCCAGTACTTC
TRBJ2-7	-	TRBV20-1	-	CSARALEGLRKNEQYF	TGCAGTGCTAGAGCCCTGGAGGGGTTAAGGAAGAACGAGCAGTACTTC
TRBJ1-2	-	TRBV7-6	-	CASSLEAGGAEEYTF	TGTGCCAGCAGCTTAGAGGCGGGGGGCGCGGAGGAATACACCTTC
TRBJ2-1	once	TRBV2	TRBD2	CASSGVLAGEQFF	TGTGCCAGCAGTGGCGTGCTAGCGGGTGAGCAGTTCTTC
TRBJ1-5	-	TRBV12-3/TRBV12-4	TRBD1	CASSLNTGGLDKPQHF	TGTGCCAGCAGTTTAAACACAGGGGGCTTGGATAAGCCCCAGCATTTT
TRBJ2-3	few	TRBV7-3	-	CASSIGGRGYGETDTQYF	TGTGCCAGCAGCATTGGGGGGCGTGGGTACGGGGAAACAGATACGCAGTATTTT
TRBJ2-7	-	TRBV12-3/TRBV12-4	-	CASTGGGYYEQYF	TGTGCCAGCACCGGTGGGGGGTACTACGAGCAGTACTTC
TRBJ2-1	-	TRBV6-2/TRBV6-3	TRBD1	CASSYSPDRGSYNEQFF	TGTGCCAGCAGTTACTCCCCGGACAGGGGCTCCTACAATGAGCAGTTCTTC
TRBJ1-1	-	TRBV4-3	-	CASSQDLGERAFF	TGCGCCAGCAGCCAAGATTTGGGGGAACGAGCTTTCTTT
TRBJ2-5	-	TRBV5-1	-	CASSLFNQGQETQYF	TGCGCCAGCAGCTTGTTTAACCAGGGACAAGAGACCCAGTACTTC
TRBJ2-3	-	TRBV7-2	TRBD2	CASSYRSGRAGGTGTQYF	TGTGCCAGCAGCTATAGAAGCGGGAGGGCCGGAGGCACAGGTACGCAGTATTTT
TRBJ2-5	-	TRBV5-1	TRBD2	CASSLRVAGVETQYF	TGCGCCAGCAGCCTTCGTGTAGCGGGAGTGGAGACCCAGTACTTC
TRBJ2-5	many	TRBV18	TRBD1	CASSPPTGTGQETQYF	TGTGCCAGCTCACCACCTACCGGGACAGGTCAAGAGACCCAGTACTTC
TRBJ2-3	-	TRBV5-1	-	CASSLGGPPTDTQYF	TGCGCCAGCAGCTTGGGGGGACCCCCCACAGATACGCAGTATTTT
TRBJ2-3	few	TRBV20-1	TRBD2	CSARDNAGGSTDTQYF	TGCAGTGCTAGAGATAATGCTGGCGGGAGTACAGATACGCAGTATTTT
TRBJ2-1	-	TRBV14	TRBD2	CASSLTAAASGSNEQFF	TGTGCCAGCAGCTTAACTGCGGCGGCTAGCGGGTCCAATGAGCAGTTCTTC
TRBJ2-3	-	TRBV7-3	TRBD2	CASSPGGGDTQYF	TGTGCCAGCAGCCCGGGGGGGGGAGATACGCAGTATTTT
TRBJ2-1	-	TRBV11-2	-	CASSFTRGRRDEQFF	TGTGCCAGCAGCTTCACCCGGGGCAGAAGGGATGAGCAGTTCTTC
TRBJ2-7	many	TRBV7-3	TRBD1	CASSLTPGTVISEQYF	TGTGCCAGCAGCTTAACCCCCGGGACAGTTATTTCAGAGCAGTACTTC
TRBJ2-7	many	TRBV12-3/TRBV12-4	-	CASSAGQPYEQYF	TGTGCCAGCAGTGCGGGACAGCCGTACGAGCAGTACTTC
TRBJ2-1	-	TRBV7-3	TRBD2	CASSLNGAGGLHEQFF	TGTGCCAGCAGCTTAAATGGAGCGGGGGGGCTTCATGAGCAGTTCTTC
TRBJ2-1	once	TRBV20-1	TRBD2	CSARGGRLAGSNEQFF	TGCAGTGCTAGAGGGGGGAGACTAGCGGGTAGCAATGAGCAGTTCTTC